This T cell receptor (beta chain) was identified during a study of T cells in women clearing cervical HPV infection. Across the whole study: HLA type stays a possible confounder, typing being limited.

This clone is called medium-sized (0.01 to 0.1%) based on its frequency. The read ends 3 residues shy of where the CDR3 ends; the end is completed using the germline J gene. Generated by immunoSEQ multiplex PCR, the TCRdb table keeps only in-frame clones and is missing some. The sample data list 15,000 to 20,000 clones. The CDR3 covers 13 residues. Per the germline V gene, CDR1 is LNHDA and CDR2 is SQIVND (reference sequence). The V end lost 6 bases, the J end lost 1 base, and 8 bases lay between the germline ends. The TCR comes from a woman aged 18-70 years with a cervical HPV16 infection that either progressed to CIN3+ or cleared (not recorded which). The rearrangement uses TRBV19 and TRBJ2-3; D is ambiguous. The sample consisted of blood buffy coat. The CDR3 here is CASSTYGTDTQYF. CDR3 bases read: TGTGCCAGTAGCACCTACGGCACAGATACG.